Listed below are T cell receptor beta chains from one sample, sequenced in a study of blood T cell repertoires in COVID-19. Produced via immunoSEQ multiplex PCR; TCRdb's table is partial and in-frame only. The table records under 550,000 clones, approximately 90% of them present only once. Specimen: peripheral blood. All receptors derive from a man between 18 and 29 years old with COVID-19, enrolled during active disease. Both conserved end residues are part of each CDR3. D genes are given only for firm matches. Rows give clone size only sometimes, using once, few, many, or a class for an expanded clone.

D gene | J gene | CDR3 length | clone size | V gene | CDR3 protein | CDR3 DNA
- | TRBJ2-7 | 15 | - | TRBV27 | CASSIGGPSSYEQYF | TGTGCCAGCAGTATAGGAGGCCCATCCTCCTACGAGCAGTACTTC
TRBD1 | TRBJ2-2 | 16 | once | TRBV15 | CATSRDRGLREGELFF | TGTGCCACCAGCAGAGACAGGGGGCTAAGGGAAGGGGAGCTGTTTTTT
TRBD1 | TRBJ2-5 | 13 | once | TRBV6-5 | CAVKTGGKETQYF | TGTGCCGTAAAGACAGGGGGCAAGGAGACCCAGTACTTC
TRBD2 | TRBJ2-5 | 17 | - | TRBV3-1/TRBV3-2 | CASSQVVPAGGQETQYF | TGTGCCAGCAGCCAAGTCGTTCCTGCGGGGGGTCAAGAGACCCAGTACTTC
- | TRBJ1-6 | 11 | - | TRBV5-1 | CARQRGGALHF | TGCGCCCGGCAACGGGGGGGGGCCCTCCACTTT
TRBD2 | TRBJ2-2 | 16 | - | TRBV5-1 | CASSLGTSGGPGELFF | TGCGCCAGCAGCTTGGGGACTAGCGGGGGTCCCGGGGAGCTGTTTTTT
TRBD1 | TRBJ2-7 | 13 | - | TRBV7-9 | CASSPDRTYEQYF | TGTGCCAGCAGCCCGGACAGGACCTACGAGCAGTACTTC
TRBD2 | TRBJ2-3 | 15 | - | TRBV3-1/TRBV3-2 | CASSRRGGQTDTQYF | TGTGCCAGCAGTAGGCGGGGGGGGCAGACAGATACGCAGTATTTT
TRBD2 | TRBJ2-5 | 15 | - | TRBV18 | CASSMSGGALETQYF | TGTGCCAGCTCCATGAGCGGGGGGGCCTTGGAGACCCAGTACTTC
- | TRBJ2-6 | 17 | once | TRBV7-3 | CASSSGGSGAGANVLTF | TGTGCCAGCAGCTCTGGGGGTTCAGGGGCTGGGGCCAACGTCCTGACTTTC
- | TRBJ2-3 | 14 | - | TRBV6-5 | CASRPGDSTDTQYF | TGTGCCAGCAGACCGGGGGACTCCACAGATACGCAGTATTTT
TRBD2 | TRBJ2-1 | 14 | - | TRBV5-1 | CASMVAGGMLGQFF | TGCGCCAGCATGGTAGCGGGAGGCATGTTGGGGCAGTTCTTC
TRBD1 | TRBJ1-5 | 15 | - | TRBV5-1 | CASSLGTGVRQPQHF | TGCGCCAGCAGCTTGGGGACAGGGGTACGTCAGCCCCAGCATTTT
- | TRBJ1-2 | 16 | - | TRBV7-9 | CASSSSKTGLSYGYTF | TGTGCCAGCAGCTCATCTAAGACAGGCTTAAGCTATGGCTACACCTTC
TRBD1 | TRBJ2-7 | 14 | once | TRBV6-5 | CASSLVAGGSPQYF | TGTGCCAGCAGTTTGGTGGCAGGGGGCAGCCCGCAGTACTTC
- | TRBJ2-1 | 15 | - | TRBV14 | CASSQGSGDYNEQFF | TGTGCCAGCAGCCAAGGCAGCGGAGACTACAATGAGCAGTTCTTC
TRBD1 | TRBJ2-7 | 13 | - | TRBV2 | CASSGGTGGGQYF | TGTGCCAGCAGTGGAGGGACAGGGGGCGGGCAGTACTTC
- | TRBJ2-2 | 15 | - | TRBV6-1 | CASSEGGQGAGELFF | TGTGCCAGCAGTGAAGGGGGCCAGGGCGCCGGGGAGCTGTTTTTT
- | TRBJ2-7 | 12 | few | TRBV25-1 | CASSAQSYEQYF | TGTGCCAGCAGTGCACAGTCCTACGAGCAGTACTTC
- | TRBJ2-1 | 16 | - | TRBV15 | CATSRDRLGTYNEQFF | TGTGCCACCAGCAGAGATCGGCTAGGTACCTACAATGAGCAGTTCTTC
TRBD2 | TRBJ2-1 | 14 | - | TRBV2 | CASRQVGGDNEQFF | TGTGCCAGCAGGCAAGTGGGGGGGGACAATGAGCAGTTCTTC
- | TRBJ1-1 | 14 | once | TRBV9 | CASSVRPGGTEAFF | TGTGCCAGCAGCGTCCGGCCCGGGGGCACTGAAGCTTTCTTT
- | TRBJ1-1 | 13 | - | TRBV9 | CASSSETGLRAFF | TGTGCCAGCAGCTCCGAAACAGGGCTGCGAGCTTTCTTT
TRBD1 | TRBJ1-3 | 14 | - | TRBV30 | CAWARDSRGNTIYF | TGTGCCTGGGCCCGGGACAGCCGGGGAAACACCATATATTTT
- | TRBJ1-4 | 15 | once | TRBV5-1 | CASSPGDGALEKLFF | TGCGCCAGCAGCCCGGGCGATGGGGCGCTTGAAAAACTGTTTTTT
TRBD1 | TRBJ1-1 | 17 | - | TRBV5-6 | CASSFRGQGGYGTEAFF | TGTGCCAGCAGCTTCAGGGGACAGGGGGGATATGGTACTGAAGCTTTCTTT
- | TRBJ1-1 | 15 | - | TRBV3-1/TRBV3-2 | CASSQDLGVNTEAFF | TGTGCCAGCAGCCAAGACTTAGGGGTGAACACTGAAGCTTTCTTT
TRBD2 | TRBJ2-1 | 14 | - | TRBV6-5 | CASRPTSGSNEQFF | TGTGCCAGCAGACCGACTAGCGGGAGTAATGAGCAGTTCTTC
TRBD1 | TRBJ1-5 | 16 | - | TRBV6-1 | CASSGNDRGRNQPQHF | TGTGCCAGCAGTGGGAACGACAGGGGGCGGAATCAGCCCCAGCATTTT
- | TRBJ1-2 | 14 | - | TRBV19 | CASSMLTPNYGYTF | TGTGCCAGTAGTATGCTGACACCCAACTATGGCTACACCTTC
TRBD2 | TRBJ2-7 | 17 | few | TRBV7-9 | CASSLEGLAGGFYEQYF | TGTGCCAGCAGCTTAGAGGGTTTAGCGGGAGGTTTTTACGAGCAGTACTTC
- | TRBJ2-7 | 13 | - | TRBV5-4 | CASSEGPRYEQYF | TGTGCCAGCAGCGAGGGTCCACGCTACGAGCAGTACTTC
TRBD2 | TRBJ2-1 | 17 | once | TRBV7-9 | CASSLGTSGGRYNEQFF | TGTGCCAGCAGCTTAGGGACTAGCGGGGGGAGATACAATGAGCAGTTCTTC
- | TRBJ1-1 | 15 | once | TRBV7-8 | CASSLNWRGRTEAFF | TGTGCCAGCAGCTTAAATTGGAGGGGACGAACTGAAGCTTTCTTT
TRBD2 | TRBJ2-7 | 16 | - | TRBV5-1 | CASSLGWGGLSYEQYF | TGCGCCAGCAGCTTGGGCTGGGGGGGTCTCTCCTACGAGCAGTACTTC
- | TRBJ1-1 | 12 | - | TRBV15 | CATSGKNTEAFF | TGTGCCACCAGCGGCAAGAACACTGAAGCTTTCTTT
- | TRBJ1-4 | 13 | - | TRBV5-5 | CASSLVPNEKLFF | TGTGCCAGCAGCTTGGTTCCGAATGAAAAACTGTTTTTT
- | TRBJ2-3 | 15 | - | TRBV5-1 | CASSATVPSTDTQYF | TGCGCCAGCAGCGCGACTGTACCTAGCACAGATACGCAGTATTTT
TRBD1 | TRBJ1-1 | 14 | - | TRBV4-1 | CASSPLAGGTEAFF | TGCGCCAGCAGCCCCTTGGCAGGGGGCACTGAAGCTTTCTTT
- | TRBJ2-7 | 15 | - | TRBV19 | CASSNPGGKAYEQYF | TGTGCCAGTAGTAATCCAGGAGGGAAAGCCTACGAGCAGTACTTC
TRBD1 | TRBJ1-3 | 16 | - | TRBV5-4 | CASSSPSTGAGNTIYF | TGTGCCAGCAGCTCGCCGTCGACAGGGGCTGGAAACACCATATATTTT
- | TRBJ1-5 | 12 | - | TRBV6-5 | CASCWGDQPQHF | TGTGCCAGCTGTTGGGGGGATCAGCCCCAGCATTTT
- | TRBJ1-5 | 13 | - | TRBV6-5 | CASTRTQDQPQHF | TGTGCCAGCACCAGAACCCAGGATCAGCCCCAGCATTTT
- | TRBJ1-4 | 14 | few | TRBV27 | CASRTDGDRGKLFF | TGTGCCAGCAGGACCGATGGGGATCGGGGGAAACTGTTTTTT
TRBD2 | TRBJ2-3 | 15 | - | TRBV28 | CASSMTSGTSDTQYF | TGTGCCAGCAGTATGACTAGCGGGACCTCAGATACGCAGTATTTT
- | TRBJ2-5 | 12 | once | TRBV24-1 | CATSDQKETQYF | TGTGCCACCAGTGACCAAAAAGAGACCCAGTACTTC
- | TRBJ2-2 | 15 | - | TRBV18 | CASSDTGFNTGELFF | TGTGCCAGCTCAGACACGGGGTTTAACACCGGGGAGCTGTTTTTT
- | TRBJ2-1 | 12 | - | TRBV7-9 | CASSAGWSEQFF | TGTGCCAGCAGCGCCGGATGGAGTGAGCAGTTCTTC
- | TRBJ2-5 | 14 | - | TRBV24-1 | CATSDPGRGETQYF | TGTGCCACCAGTGATCCCGGCCGAGGGGAGACCCAGTACTTC
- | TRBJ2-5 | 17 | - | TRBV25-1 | CASSERVTGTRGETQYF | TGTGCCAGCAGTGAAAGGGTCACCGGGACAAGAGGAGAGACCCAGTACTTC
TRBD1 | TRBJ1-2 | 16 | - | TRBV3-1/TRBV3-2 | CASSQELDRGLYGYTF | TGTGCCAGCAGCCAAGAATTGGACAGGGGGCTCTATGGCTACACCTTC
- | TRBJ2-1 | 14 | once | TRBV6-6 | CASSSGDSWDEQFF | TGTGCCAGCAGTTCGGGGGACTCTTGGGATGAGCAGTTCTTC
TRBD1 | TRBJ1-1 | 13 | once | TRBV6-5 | CASIRQGNTEAFF | TGTGCCAGCATTAGACAGGGGAACACTGAAGCTTTCTTT
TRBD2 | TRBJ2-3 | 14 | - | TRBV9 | CASNGGGRSDTQYF | TGTGCCAGCAACGGGGGCGGGAGGTCTGATACGCAGTATTTT
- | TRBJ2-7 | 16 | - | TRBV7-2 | CASSLVSRAGRYEQYF | TGTGCCAGCAGCTTAGTTTCCAGGGCCGGACGGTACGAGCAGTACTTC
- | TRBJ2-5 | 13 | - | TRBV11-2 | CASSPRVQETQYF | TGTGCCAGCAGCCCGCGGGTACAAGAGACCCAGTACTTC
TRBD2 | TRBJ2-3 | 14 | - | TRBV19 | CASSITSGAHTQYF | TGTGCCAGTAGTATAACTAGCGGGGCCCATACGCAGTATTTT
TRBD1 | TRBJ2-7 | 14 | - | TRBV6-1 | CASSDRDRAYEQYF | TGTGCCAGCAGTGACCGGGACAGGGCCTACGAGCAGTACTTC
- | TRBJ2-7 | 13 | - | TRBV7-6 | CASSSSRTYEQYF | TGTGCCAGCAGCTCCTCCAGGACCTACGAGCAGTACTTC
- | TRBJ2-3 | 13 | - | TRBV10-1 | CASSERGPLTQYF | TGCGCCAGCAGTGAGCGAGGTCCACTTACGCAGTATTTT